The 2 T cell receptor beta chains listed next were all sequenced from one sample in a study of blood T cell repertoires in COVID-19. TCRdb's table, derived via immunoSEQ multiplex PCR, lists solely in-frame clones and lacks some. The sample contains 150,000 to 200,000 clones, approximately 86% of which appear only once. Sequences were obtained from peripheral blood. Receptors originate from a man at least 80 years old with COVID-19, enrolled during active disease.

The CDR3 reads CSASQARVANYGYTF. Written as DNA, the CDR3 is TGCAGTGCTAGTCAGGCCAGGGTCGCTAACTATGGCTACACCTTC. The rearrangement uses TRBV20-1 and TRBJ1-2, with TRBD1 as a possible D gene (5 bases). CDR1 is DFQATT, CDR2 SNEGSKA, per germline (reference sequence). The CDR3 sequence is 15 residues long. V lost 3 bases to trimming and J lost 0 bases, with 14 bases between them.

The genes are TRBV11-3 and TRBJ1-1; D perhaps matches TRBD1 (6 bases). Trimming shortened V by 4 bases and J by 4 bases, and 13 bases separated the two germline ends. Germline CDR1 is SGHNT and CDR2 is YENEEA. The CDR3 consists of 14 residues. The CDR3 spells CASSSRGSATEAFF. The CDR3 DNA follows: TGTGCCAGCAGCTCAAGGGGGTCAGCCACTGAAGCTTTCTTT. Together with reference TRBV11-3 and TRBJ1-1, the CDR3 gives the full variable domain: EAGVVQSPRYKIIEKKQPVAFWCNPISGHNTLYWYLQNLGQGPELLIRYENEEAVDDSQLPKDRFSAERLKGVDSTLKIQPAELGDSAVYLCASSSRGSATEAFFGQGTRLTVV.